These T cell receptor beta chains were read from a single sample in a study of CD8+CD57+ T cells in acquired aplastic anemia. TCRdb reprocessed the reads via MiXCR and lists one record per CDR3 protein. The data hold 150,000 to 200,000 distinct CDR3 sequences, with around 52% observed a single time. Sequences were obtained from sorted CD4+, CD8+, or CD8+CD57+ T cells (not recorded which) from PBMCs. The receptors here all came from a human donor with aplastic anemia. CDR3s include the opening cysteine and the closing phenylalanine or tryptophan. A D gene is named only where the DNA matches it firmly. The listing skips clone size in some rows; elsewhere it reads once, few, many or a size class.

D	V	size	J	DNA	CDR3
NA	TRBV30	many	TRBJ1-1	TGTGCCTGGAGTTGGCCGCCGAACACTGAAGCTTTCTTT	CAWSWPPNTEAFF
NA	TRBV6-2/TRBV6-3	few	TRBJ1-2	TGTGCCAGCAGTTACCGGACAGATGGAGGGGACTATGGCTACACCTTC	CASSYRTDGGDYGYTF
NA	TRBV20-1	NA	TRBJ2-5	TGCAGTGCCACCCGGGACCAATACTCGCAAGAGACCCAGTACTTC	CSATRDQYSQETQYF
TRBD2	TRBV6-5	many	TRBJ2-7	TGTGCCAGCAGTTACGGAGCGGGGGCCTACGAGCAGTACTTC	CASSYGAGAYEQYF
TRBD2	TRBV12-5	many	TRBJ2-7	TGTGCTAGTGGTTTGCCTTCCGGACTAGCCCCCTACGAGCAGTACTTC	CASGLPSGLAPYEQYF
NA	TRBV14	NA	TRBJ2-7	TGCGCCAGCAGTGAGTTAAACCTCCGACGATCCTACGAGCAGTACTTC	CASSELNLRRSYEQYF
NA	TRBV19	once	TRBJ1-5	TGTGCCAGTAACGACAGAGGCAATCAGCCCCAGCATTTT	CASNDRGNQPQHF
NA	TRBV10-3	NA	TRBJ2-7	TGTGCCATCAGTGAGGGTCCCTCCTACGAGCAGTACTTC	CAISEGPSYEQYF
NA	TRBV10-3	NA	TRBJ1-2	TGTGCCATCAGTGAGGAGGGGTCTAACTATGGCTACACCTTC	CAISEEGSNYGYTF
NA	TRBV19	NA	TRBJ1-1	TGTGCCAGTAGGCGATCCTATCCCCAGGGGCTGAACACTGACGCTTTCTTT	CASRRSYPQGLNTDAFF
NA	TRBV20-1	NA	TRBJ1-5	TGCAGTGCAAACAGGGCAGATAGCAATCAGCCCCAGCATTTT	CSANRADSNQPQHF
NA	TRBV7-2	NA	TRBJ1-5	TGTGCCAGCAGCTTCCTGGTAGCTCAGCCCCAGCATTTT	CASSFLVAQPQHF
TRBD2	TRBV5-4	NA	TRBJ2-1	TGTGCCAGCAGCTTGGGTACGGGGGGAGGGTCCTACAATGAGCAGTTCTTC	CASSLGTGGGSYNEQFF
TRBD2	TRBV5-4	many	TRBJ2-6	TGTGCCAGCAGCTCGGAACTAGCGGGAGACCCTGGGGCCAACGTCCTGACTTTC	CASSSELAGDPGANVLTF
NA	TRBV7-9	many	TRBJ1-1	TGTGCCAGCAGCCCCAGGGATCCTACACGCATGAACACTGAAGCTTTCTTT	CASSPRDPTRMNTEAFF
TRBD1	TRBV10-3	NA	TRBJ1-2	TGTGCCATCAGTGAGTCCCGGGACAGGGTGGATGGCTACACCTTC	CAISESRDRVDGYTF
TRBD1	TRBV6-2/TRBV6-3	NA	TRBJ2-3	TGTGCCAGCAGTTTCTTCCGGGACAGAGATACGCAGTATTTT	CASSFFRDRDTQYF
TRBD1	TRBV19	once	TRBJ1-2	TGTGCCAGTAGAGTGGGACAGTTGCTAGGGGGCTACACCTTC	CASRVGQLLGGYTF
NA	TRBV27	few	TRBJ1-1	TGTGCCAGCAGTTTATTCAACCACAGGGTCAACACTGAAGCTTTCTTT	CASSLFNHRVNTEAFF
NA	TRBV6-2/TRBV6-3	NA	TRBJ2-5	TGTGCCAGCAGTACCCCCTTGTTCTCGGAGACCCAGTACTTC	CASSTPLFSETQYF
NA	TRBV7-2	NA	TRBJ2-3	TGTGCCAGCAGCTTAAGCTATTACACAGATACGCAGTATTTT	CASSLSYYTDTQYF
NA	TRBV2	few	TRBJ1-6	TGTGCCAGCAGTGGGTTTGCCGATTCACCCCTCCACTTT	CASSGFADSPLHF
NA	TRBV24-1	few	TRBJ2-2	TGTGCCACCAAGGGATCGAACACCGGGGAGCTGTTTTTT	CATKGSNTGELFF
TRBD1	TRBV14	once	TRBJ2-7	TGTGCCAGCAGCCAAGGACAGGGGTGGACTTACGAGCAGTACTTC	CASSQGQGWTYEQYF
NA	TRBV6-1	few	TRBJ2-6	TGTGCCAGCAGTGAAGTAGGCGTCTCTGGGGCCAACGTCCTGACTTTC	CASSEVGVSGANVLTF
NA	TRBV12-3/TRBV12-4	many	TRBJ1-1	TGTGCCAGCAGTCACAGGGTCAGAGAAGCTTTCTTT	CASSHRVREAFF
NA	TRBV24-1	NA	TRBJ2-6	TGTGCCACCAGTGATTATCGGGGAGTTGGGGCCAACGTCCTGACTTTC	CATSDYRGVGANVLTF
NA	TRBV6-1	NA	TRBJ1-5	TGTGCCAGCAGCCCCGATCGGTCGGTATTTGGAGGCAATCAGCCCCAGCATTTT	CASSPDRSVFGGNQPQHF
TRBD2	TRBV11-2	NA	TRBJ2-7	TGTGCCAGCAGCTTTGAGATGGTAGCGGGAGGCTACGAGCAGTACTTC	CASSFEMVAGGYEQYF
TRBD2	TRBV9	NA	TRBJ2-5	TGTGCCAGCAGCGGAACTAGCGGGGGTGGGAAAGAGACCCAGTACTTC	CASSGTSGGGKETQYF
TRBD2	TRBV5-6	many	TRBJ2-3	TGTGCCAGCAGACTAGCGGGAGGGGCAGATACGCAGTATTTT	CASRLAGGADTQYF
TRBD1	TRBV20-1	NA	TRBJ1-2	TGCAGTGCCTCGACAGGGGGCAAATATGGCTACACCTTC	CSASTGGKYGYTF
NA	TRBV11-3	NA	TRBJ1-2	TGTGCCAGCAGCCCGAACGTCAACCATGGCTACACCTTC	CASSPNVNHGYTF
NA	TRBV2	many	TRBJ2-5	TGTGCCAGCAGTGGGACTACCCAAACCCCCGCCCAAGAGACCCAGTACTTC	CASSGTTQTPAQETQYF
NA	TRBV7-2	many	TRBJ2-5	TGTGCCAGCAGCCTAGGACTACCCAGTGAGACCCAGTACTTC	CASSLGLPSETQYF
NA	TRBV10-3	few	TRBJ2-7	TGTGCCATCAGCGACATTTTCGAGCAGTACTTC	CAISDIFEQYF
TRBD1	TRBV2	NA	TRBJ1-1	TGTGCCAGCAGTGAAGCGGTGTGGACAGGGAGGTATAACACTGAAGCTTTCTTT	CASSEAVWTGRYNTEAFF
NA	TRBV25-1	NA	TRBJ1-1	TGTGCCAGCAGTCCAATTTACTTAACTGAAGCTTTCTTT	CASSPIYLTEAFF
TRBD1	TRBV24-1	NA	TRBJ2-1	TGTGCCACCAGTGACCCGGGACAGGGGAATGAGCAGTTCTTC	CATSDPGQGNEQFF
NA	TRBV11-2	NA	TRBJ1-6	TGTGCCAGCAGCTCTGAGAACCTGGGACGGAATGATTCACCCCTCCACTTT	CASSSENLGRNDSPLHF
NA	TRBV13	NA	TRBJ2-1	TGTGCCAGCATCTCAAGCTCCTACGAGCAGTTCTTC	CASISSSYEQFF
TRBD1	TRBV29-1	NA	TRBJ2-2	TGCAGCGTTGATAGGAGTGGACAGGGCTCCACCGGGGAGCTGTTTTTT	CSVDRSGQGSTGELFF
NA	TRBV11-2	NA	TRBJ1-2	TGCGCCAGCAGCTACTGGGGACCAGAGGGTCACTATGGCTACACCTTC	CASSYWGPEGHYGYTF
NA	TRBV11-1	many	TRBJ2-1	TGTGCCAGCAGCCCTATAGCGCGTACCTTCTACAATGAGCAGTTCTTC	CASSPIARTFYNEQFF
NA	TRBV7-9	NA	TRBJ2-7	TGTGCCAGCAAGAAAGTTAGCTCCTACGAGCAGTACTTC	CASKKVSSYEQYF
TRBD2	TRBV3-1	NA	TRBJ2-1	TGTGCCAGCAGCCAATTAGCGGGAGAGCAGTTCTTC	CASSQLAGEQFF
TRBD2	TRBV2	many	TRBJ2-2	TGTGCCAGCAGGGCGGGAGGGGTCGCCGGGGAGCTGTTTTTT	CASRAGGVAGELFF
TRBD1	TRBV9	many	TRBJ2-5	TGTGCCAGCAGGGGAACAGGGGAAGAGACCCAGTACTTC	CASRGTGEETQYF